The 14 T cell receptor beta chains listed next were all sequenced from one sample in a study of T cells in Graves' hyperthyroidism and ophthalmopathy. From RNA transcripts, TCR beta CDR3 regions were amplified. HTBI primers drove first-round RT-PCR of the TCR CDR3. MiXCR, run by TCRdb on the multiplex PCR reads, gives a single entry per CDR3 protein. The repertoire holds around 600,000 distinct CDR3 sequences, with 14% as singletons. The sample was blood. The receptors derive from a woman under 30 with Graves' ophthalmopathy.

This clonotype was counted at least ten times. The chain employs TRBV12-3 or TRBV12-4 and TRBJ2-7; D not certain. V lost 2 bases, J lost 6 bases, and 14 bases lay in between. The CDR3 length is 14 residues. The CDR3 reads CASSLLPASGEQYF. Written as DNA, the CDR3 is TGTGCCAGCAGTTTACTTCCCGCATCGGGCGAGCAGTACTTC.

This clonotype appeared many times. The rearrangement joins TRBV27 to TRBJ2-7, with 7 positions matching TRBD2. Per the germline V gene, CDR1 is MNHEY and CDR2 is SMNVEV (reference sequence). The CDR3 consists of 17 residues. V trimming: 2 bases; J trimming: 0 bases; junction bases outside the gene matches: 10. The CDR3 DNA is TGTGCCAGCAGTTTAATGGGTTATGGGGACTACTCCTACGAGCAGTACTTC. Protein sequence: CASSLMGYGDYSYEQYF.

This clonotype was recorded a few times. The chain uses TRBV19 and TRBJ2-2, with D perhaps TRBD1 (5 bases). The germline V gene has CDR1 LNHDA and CDR2 SQIVND (reference sequence). The CDR3 runs 15 residues. V lost 3 bases to trimming and J lost 2 bases, with 10 bases between them. The CDR3 loop is CASSIRQFNTGELFF. DNA of the CDR3: TGTGCCAGTAGTATTCGACAGTTTAACACCGGGGAGCTGTTTTTT.

This clonotype was detected many times. The gene calls are TRBV7-3 and TRBJ2-7, with D possibly matching TRBD2 (5 bases). Deletions cut 2 bases from V and 5 bases from J, with 13 bases between. Germline CDR1 reads SGHTA; CDR2 reads FQGTGA. This CDR3 is 14 amino acids long. The CDR3 coding sequence is TGTGCCAGCAGCTTATATCCTTCCGGGAACGAGCAGTACTTC. Its protein is CASSLYPSGNEQYF.

This clonotype has a count of ten or more. The V call is TRBV11-2, the J call TRBJ2-3; D uncertain. This CDR3 has 14 residues. Germline CDR1 SGHAT, CDR2 FQNNGV. V shed 5 bases and J shed 2 bases, with 11 bases lying between them. The CDR3 nucleotides read TGTGCCAGCAGCCCCGGCTTATACACAGATACGCAGTATTTT. It translates to CASSPGLYTDTQYF.

The chain uses TRBV12-3 or TRBV12-4 and TRBJ1-1; 7 bases map to TRBD1. The length of the CDR3 is 15 residues. V trimming: 3 bases; J trimming: 7 bases; junction bases outside the gene matches: 11. This chain's CDR3 is CASSFSGTERFEAFF. In DNA, the CDR3 is TGTGCCAGCAGTTTTTCCGGGACAGAAAGATTTGAAGCTTTCTTT.

Regarding this clonotype: A much larger clone lies a single base off, so this may be a read error. The chain carries TRBV6-2 or TRBV6-3 and TRBJ1-5; D is unresolved. The CDR3 length is 15 residues. Germline CDR1 is MNHEY and CDR2 is SVGEGT. V lost 2 bases and J 6 bases, leaving 14 bases between the germline ends. CDR3 DNA: TGTGCCAGCAGTTACGAGGTGCCCACGATTCAGCCCCAGCATTTT. Residues: CASSYEVPTIQPQHF.

V and J are TRBV4-2 and TRBJ1-2, with D hard to call. CDR1 LGHNA and CDR2 YNFKEQ come from the germline V gene. Trimming left V 1 base short and J 4 bases short, with 13 bases between. The CDR3 is 15 residues long. CDR3 DNA sequence: TGTGCCAGCAGCCAAGTCCTCACAGCCGCCTATGGCTACACCTTC. The encoded protein is CASSQVLTAAYGYTF.

V gene TRBV2 combines with J gene TRBJ2-6, with 8 bases aligning to TRBD1. The trim removed 6 bases at V and 4 bases at J, leaving 5 bases unmatched. The CDR3 covers 15 residues. CDR1 and CDR2 (germline): SNHLY, FYNNEI. CDR3 sequence (DNA): TGTGCCAGCAGGGATCAGGGGGCGGGGGCCAACGTCCTGACTTTC. It translates to CASRDQGAGANVLTF.

This clonotype occurred many times. CDR3 loop: CASSRGGDNNQPQHF. In DNA form, the CDR3 reads TGTGCCAGCAGCAGGGGGGGGGACAATAATCAGCCCCAGCATTTT. V and J are TRBV7-2 and TRBJ1-5, with D perhaps TRBD1 (6 bases). The V gene's germline CDR1 is SGHTA and CDR2 FQGNSA. The CDR3 runs to 15 residues. V was cut by 5 bases and J by 4 bases, with 15 bases left in between.

This clonotype was seen many times. The chain employs TRBV2 and TRBJ2-3; D may be TRBD2 (5 bases). Looked up from germline, CDR1 is SNHLY and CDR2 is FYNNEI. With 6 bases removed from V and 4 bases from J, the gap between germline ends came to 8 bases. The CDR3 loop spans 12 amino acids. The CDR3 here is CASREDPDTQYF. CDR3 nucleotides: TGTGCCAGCAGGGAGGACCCAGATACGCAGTATTTT.

This clonotype was picked up many times. The CDR3 coding sequence is TGTGCCAGCAGTACCGGGACAGGGCTCGGGGAGCTGTTTTTT. It encodes CASSTGTGLGELFF. The J gene is TRBJ2-2, the V gene TRBV12-3 or TRBV12-4, with 9 bases aligning to TRBD1. The trim removed 5 bases at V and 7 bases at J, leaving 5 bases unmatched. The CDR3 is 14 amino acids.

The table lists this clonotype with many counts. This rearrangement joins TRBV7-9 to TRBJ2-1; TRBD2 might be the D (6 bases). The CDR3 runs to 20 residues. Between the trimmed V and J ends, which lost 2 bases and 8 bases, there was a span of 31 bases. CDR1 SEHNR and CDR2 FQNEAQ come from the germline V gene (reference sequence). The CDR3: CASSLPRIVGGPYPRHEQFF. The CDR3, as DNA: TGTGCCAGCAGCTTACCCCGTATCGTGGGAGGACCTTACCCCCGCCATGAGCAGTTCTTC.

The CDR3 region is CASSTGDARGYEQYF. DNA for the CDR3: TGTGCCAGCAGCACGGGGGACGCGAGGGGATACGAGCAGTACTTC. V is TRBV7-6 and J is TRBJ2-7; D possibly corresponds to TRBD2 (6 bases). The CDR3 has 15 residues. V lost 5 bases to trimming and J lost 4 bases, with 18 bases between them. Germline loops: CDR1 SGHVS, CDR2 FNYEAQ.